This entry is about one T cell receptor (beta chain). Its binding antigen is unknown. No quality values exist for individual bases; no much larger clone is one base distant. From its cysteine to its phenylalanine, the CDR3 spans 16 amino acids. Only the CDR3 DNA is retained, 48 bases long and in frame from the first base. As encoded in the germline V gene, CDR1 is KGHSH while CDR2 is LQKENI. Trimming takes 5 bases from V and 0 bases from J, and the germline ends sit 17 bases apart. This entry is derived from a study of control samples from healthy donors and cancer patients (dated by TCRdb to the early 2020s). Preparation of the library involved the immunoSEQ multiplex PCR assay. The source is immuneACCESS, and TCRdb retained only in-frame sequences with V and J called. Part of the clones is not carried over; for the studies checked, unresolved V genes explain less than half of this, and the remainder is unexplained. The table for this sample lists around 140,000 clones; around 90% of them were counted only once. The ten largest clones add up to about 2.3% of the sample.

This clonotype originated in a man in his forties in good health. Recombination joined TRBV18 with TRBJ2-7; TRBD2 could be the D gene, as 5 bases match. The sample comprised blood. The CDR3 region: CASSSSLRGSSYEQYF. The DNA sequence is TGTGCCAGCTCATCGTCCCTACGGGGAAGCTCCTACGAGCAGTACTTC.